This T cell receptor beta chain was documented in a study of T cell responses to AZD1222 COVID-19 vaccine. The study, taken as a whole, reports: Donors were mostly white British, more females; clonal diversity possibly underestimated.

Analyses pooled second doses at about 4 or about 12 weeks. Per the germline V gene, CDR1 is SGHNT and CDR2 is YENEEA. V shed 3 bases and J shed 2 bases, with 6 bases lying between them. The CDR3 runs to 13 residues. Sequencing was performed with immunoSEQ multiplex PCR; in TCRdb, only in-frame clones are kept and a portion is missing. The sample consists of fewer than 85,000 clones, roughly 80% of them appearing once. Details on this clone: Antigen unknown.

V gene TRBV11-3 combines with J gene TRBJ2-3; D gene unclear. This material consisted of peripheral blood, taken 28 days after the second AZD1222 dose. The receptor comes from an adult who received the AZD1222 COVID-19 vaccine. The CDR3: CASSFTNTDTQYF. CDR3 bases: TGTGCCAGCAGCTTCACCAACACAGATACGCAGTATTTT.